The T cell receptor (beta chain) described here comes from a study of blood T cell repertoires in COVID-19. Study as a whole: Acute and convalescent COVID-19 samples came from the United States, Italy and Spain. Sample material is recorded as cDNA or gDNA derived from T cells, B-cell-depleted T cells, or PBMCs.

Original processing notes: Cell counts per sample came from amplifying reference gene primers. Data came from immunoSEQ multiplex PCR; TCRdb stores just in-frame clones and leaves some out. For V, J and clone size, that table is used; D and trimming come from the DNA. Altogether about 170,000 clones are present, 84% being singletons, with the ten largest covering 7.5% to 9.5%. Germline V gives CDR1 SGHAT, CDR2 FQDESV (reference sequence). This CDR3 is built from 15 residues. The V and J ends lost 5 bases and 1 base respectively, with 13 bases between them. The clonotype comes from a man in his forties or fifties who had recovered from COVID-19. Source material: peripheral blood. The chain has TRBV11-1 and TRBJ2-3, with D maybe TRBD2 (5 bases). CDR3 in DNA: TGTGCCAGCAGCCCTCCCGGGGTTGGCACAGATACGCAGTATTTT. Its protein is CASSPPGVGTDTQYF. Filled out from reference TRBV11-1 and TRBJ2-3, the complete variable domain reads EAEVAQSPRYKITEKSQAVAFWCDPISGHATLYWYRQILGQGPELLVQFQDESVVDDSQLPKDRFSAERLKGVDSTLKIQPAELGDSAMYLCASSPPGVGTDTQYFGPGTRLTVL.